These T cell receptor beta chains were read from a single sample in a study of cytomegalovirus exposure and HLA in healthy donors. Clones were read by immunoSEQ multiplex PCR, and TCRdb kept only the in-frame ones, dropping some. The data show some 130,000 clones, about 76% seen once. Sequencing was done on a sample of PBMCs. The receptors come from a male donor in good health and CMV-seronegative. Both conserved end residues are part of each CDR3. The order of the fields is CDR3 protein, J gene, CDR3 length, V gene.

CDR3: CAWSIGLENTEAFF
J: TRBJ1-1
length: 14
V: TRBV30

CDR3: CASRGDTNTGELFF
J: TRBJ2-2
length: 14
V: TRBV2

CDR3: CATKSTGGIGGYTF
J: TRBJ1-2
length: 14
V: TRBV5-1

CDR3: CASIGLAVRQFF
J: TRBJ2-1
length: 12
V: TRBV2

CDR3: CASSSRPQGNINYGYTF
J: TRBJ1-2
length: 17
V: TRBV7-8

CDR3: CATSRDKRPGAGELFF
J: TRBJ2-2
length: 16
V: TRBV15

CDR3: CASSWGRTGGGYTF
J: TRBJ1-2
length: 14
V: TRBV6-5

CDR3: CASSRPGLAAQETQYF
J: TRBJ2-5
length: 16
V: TRBV18

CDR3: CASSPGTGISNQPQHF
J: TRBJ1-5
length: 16
V: TRBV18

CDR3: CASASGTEQFF
J: TRBJ2-1
length: 11
V: TRBV7-3

CDR3: CASSVGSSYNEQFF
J: TRBJ2-1
length: 14
V: TRBV9

CDR3: CASSESTGRNSPLHF
J: TRBJ1-6
length: 15
V: TRBV2

CDR3: CASSIDQAGGAHNEQFF
J: TRBJ2-1
length: 17
V: TRBV19

CDR3: CASTLAGGNTGELFF
J: TRBJ2-2
length: 15
V: TRBV7-3

CDR3: CASSFSDRVVAEAFF
J: TRBJ1-1
length: 15
V: TRBV5-4

CDR3: CASSTLKLALTDTQYF
J: TRBJ2-3
length: 16
V: TRBV2

CDR3: CASSGLYLSNNEQFF
J: TRBJ2-1
length: 15
V: TRBV9

CDR3: CASSRGGAQEAFF
J: TRBJ1-1
length: 13
V: TRBV5-1

CDR3: CASSQGSGGSWETQYF
J: TRBJ2-5
length: 16
V: TRBV4-1

CDR3: CSVGDSYGYTF
J: TRBJ1-2
length: 11
V: TRBV29-1

CDR3: CASSSGTGSGETQYF
J: TRBJ2-5
length: 15
V: TRBV5-1

CDR3: CASRFIGTGNNEQFF
J: TRBJ2-1
length: 15
V: TRBV11-2

CDR3: CASSRREGRFGETQYF
J: TRBJ2-5
length: 16
V: TRBV5-1

CDR3: CASRTPLAGVAYNEQFF
J: TRBJ2-1
length: 17
V: TRBV2

CDR3: CASSDSIAGGAYNEQFF
J: TRBJ2-1
length: 17
V: TRBV6-1

CDR3: CASSAGTGNTEAFF
J: TRBJ1-1
length: 14
V: TRBV2

CDR3: CASSQGTDPQQYF
J: TRBJ2-7
length: 13
V: TRBV4-1

CDR3: CASSQVPGVAKNSQYF
J: TRBJ2-4
length: 16
V: TRBV4-3

CDR3: CASSQRTGGSTEAFF
J: TRBJ1-1
length: 15
V: TRBV4-1

CDR3: CASSPGLHQETQYF
J: TRBJ2-5
length: 14
V: TRBV18

CDR3: CASSVARGPNTEAFF
J: TRBJ1-1
length: 15
V: TRBV9

CDR3: CASSSDRGYGYTF
J: TRBJ1-2
length: 13
V: TRBV7-6

CDR3: CASSLHPRGAGQPQHF
J: TRBJ1-5
length: 16
V: TRBV7-6

CDR3: CASSPLGDRISATNEKLFF
J: TRBJ1-4
length: 19
V: TRBV14

CDR3: CASSLQRTGGLSNTEAFF
J: TRBJ1-1
length: 18
V: TRBV5-1

CDR3: CASSSEGTKNEQYF
J: TRBJ2-7
length: 14
V: TRBV2

CDR3: CASSWRTGGIGDTQYF
J: TRBJ2-3
length: 16
V: TRBV7-8

CDR3: CASSLASGGTYNEQFF
J: TRBJ2-1
length: 16
V: TRBV11-2

CDR3: CASSFVGEGDQPQHF
J: TRBJ1-5
length: 15
V: TRBV19

CDR3: CAITPGGSTDTQYF
J: TRBJ2-3
length: 14
V: TRBV10-3

CDR3: CASSDSGLAARYNEQFF
J: TRBJ2-1
length: 17
V: TRBV25-1

CDR3: CASSFSSGTVYEQYF
J: TRBJ2-7
length: 15
V: TRBV19

CDR3: CASSSSITSGRASGELFF
J: TRBJ2-2
length: 18
V: TRBV5-1

CDR3: CASSLAVAVSYNEQFF
J: TRBJ2-1
length: 16
V: TRBV5-1